The following is a T cell receptor (beta chain) sequence with its context. Its antigen remains unidentified. Method: immunoSEQ multiplex PCR; TCRdb's copy keeps in-frame clones and lacks some. The sample has about 45,000 clones; 75% to 90% are singletons. The data were obtained in a study of OX40 agonist ivuxolimab in advanced cancers. In the study overall: The dose-escalation cohort was over 65% male, with a mean age of about 56 years, ranging about 23 to 90.

Patients were ineligible given autoimmune disease history or systemic immunosuppression. Findings of the study overall: CD4+ and CD8+ blood T cells expanded clonally by week 6 at 0.1 to 3.0 mg/kg.

From germline, CDR1 is SNHLY and CDR2 FYNNEI. This CDR3 contains 13 residues. V gave up 9 bases and J gave up 0 bases, with 12 bases separating them. The source is an adult with an advanced solid tumor such as melanoma, head and neck, liver or kidney cancer. The sequenced sample was CD4+ or CD8+ T cells sorted from blood, obtained in a trial of the OX40 agonist ivuxolimab. The chain joins TRBV2 to TRBJ2-7; D gene unclear. The CDR3 loop reads CASIGRSSYEQYF. The CDR3 DNA follows: TGTGCCAGTATCGGACGCAGCTCCTACGAGCAGTACTTC.